A selection of T cell receptor beta chains follows, all from one sample in a study of blood T cell repertoires in COVID-19. Generated by immunoSEQ multiplex PCR, the TCRdb table keeps only in-frame clones and is missing some. The sample has 150,000 to 200,000 clones; 81% are singletons. Sequences were obtained from peripheral blood. The receptors derive from a human donor in a cohort sampled during active COVID-19. The CDR3 runs from the conserved cysteine through the conserved F or W. Each record gives: J gene, D gene, clone size, CDR3 length, V gene, CDR3 DNA, CDR3 protein. D genes are given only for firm matches. Part of the rows lack a size; the others show once, few, many or a class for expanded clones.

J gene: TRBJ2-2
D gene: NA
clone size: few
CDR3 length: 16
V gene: TRBV9
CDR3 DNA: TGTGCCAGCAGCTCCCGGGACAAACCGAACACCGGGGAGCTGTTTTTT
CDR3 protein: CASSSRDKPNTGELFF

J gene: TRBJ1-3
D gene: NA
clone size: NA
CDR3 length: 14
V gene: TRBV6-5
CDR3 DNA: TGTGCCAGCAGCCACGGCGGGGAAGGAAACACCATATATTTT
CDR3 protein: CASSHGGEGNTIYF

J gene: TRBJ1-1
D gene: TRBD1
clone size: NA
CDR3 length: 14
V gene: TRBV5-5
CDR3 DNA: TGTGCCAGCAGCGCCGGGACAGAGAACACTGAAGCTTTCTTT
CDR3 protein: CASSAGTENTEAFF

J gene: TRBJ2-7
D gene: TRBD2
clone size: NA
CDR3 length: 13
V gene: TRBV19
CDR3 DNA: TGTGCCAGTTCCCGGGAGGTCTTGTCCGAGCAGTACTTC
CDR3 protein: CASSREVLSEQYF

J gene: TRBJ2-3
D gene: NA
clone size: NA
CDR3 length: 13
V gene: TRBV5-6
CDR3 DNA: TGTGCCAGCAGCCCGATGGCAGTGCATACGCAGTATTTT
CDR3 protein: CASSPMAVHTQYF

J gene: TRBJ2-3
D gene: TRBD1
clone size: NA
CDR3 length: 15
V gene: TRBV6-2/TRBV6-3
CDR3 DNA: TGTGCCAGCAGTCAAAGGACAGGGAACCCAGATACGCAGTATTTT
CDR3 protein: CASSQRTGNPDTQYF

J gene: TRBJ2-5
D gene: TRBD1
clone size: NA
CDR3 length: 14
V gene: TRBV19
CDR3 DNA: TGTGCCAGCCAACCTTCCAGGGGGATTCAGACCCAGTACTTC
CDR3 protein: CASQPSRGIQTQYF

J gene: TRBJ2-5
D gene: TRBD2
clone size: NA
CDR3 length: 15
V gene: TRBV3-1/TRBV3-2
CDR3 DNA: TGTGCCAGCAGCCACGGGACTAGCGTAGGGGAGACCCAGTACTTC
CDR3 protein: CASSHGTSVGETQYF

J gene: TRBJ1-2
D gene: TRBD1
clone size: NA
CDR3 length: 14
V gene: TRBV6-5
CDR3 DNA: TGTGCCAGCAGGGGACAGCAAGCTAACTATGGCTACACCTTC
CDR3 protein: CASRGQQANYGYTF

J gene: TRBJ1-4
D gene: NA
clone size: NA
CDR3 length: 14
V gene: TRBV30
CDR3 DNA: TGTGCGTGTGAGGAGACAGCAACTAATGAAAAACTGTTTTTT
CDR3 protein: CACEETATNEKLFF

J gene: TRBJ2-3
D gene: NA
clone size: NA
CDR3 length: 15
V gene: TRBV9
CDR3 DNA: TGTGCCAGCAGCGTCCATGGGCCTAGCACAGATACGCAGTATTTT
CDR3 protein: CASSVHGPSTDTQYF

J gene: TRBJ1-3
D gene: NA
clone size: NA
CDR3 length: 14
V gene: TRBV4-1
CDR3 DNA: TGCGCCAGCAGCCAAGGTAGCTATGGAAACACCATATATTTT
CDR3 protein: CASSQGSYGNTIYF

J gene: TRBJ2-5
D gene: NA
clone size: NA
CDR3 length: 12
V gene: TRBV11-3
CDR3 DNA: TGTGCCAGCACCCTGTCCTGCGGGACCCAGTACTTC
CDR3 protein: CASTLSCGTQYF

J gene: TRBJ2-1
D gene: NA
clone size: NA
CDR3 length: 18
V gene: TRBV24-1
CDR3 DNA: TGTGCCACCAGTGATCCACTGACAGTCCTGAACTCCTACAATGAGCAGTTCTTC
CDR3 protein: CATSDPLTVLNSYNEQFF

J gene: TRBJ1-5
D gene: NA
clone size: NA
CDR3 length: 13
V gene: TRBV28
CDR3 DNA: TGTGCCAGCAGTGTGCAGGGGTTTCAGCCCCAGCATTTT
CDR3 protein: CASSVQGFQPQHF

J gene: TRBJ2-5
D gene: NA
clone size: NA
CDR3 length: 15
V gene: TRBV29-1
CDR3 DNA: TGCAGCGTCGTATGGACAGCACAACATCAAGAGACCCAGTACTTC
CDR3 protein: CSVVWTAQHQETQYF

J gene: TRBJ2-3
D gene: NA
clone size: NA
CDR3 length: 16
V gene: TRBV7-9
CDR3 DNA: TGTGCCAGCAGCTACCACCGGGACTTCAGCACAGATACGCAGTATTTT
CDR3 protein: CASSYHRDFSTDTQYF

J gene: TRBJ2-7
D gene: NA
clone size: few
CDR3 length: 14
V gene: TRBV28
CDR3 DNA: TGTGCCAGTACCGTTGGGGGGAGCTCCTACGAGCAGTACTTC
CDR3 protein: CASTVGGSSYEQYF

J gene: TRBJ2-1
D gene: NA
clone size: once
CDR3 length: 15
V gene: TRBV7-2
CDR3 DNA: TGTGCCAGCAGCAGAGACTGGATTAGATTAAATGAGCAGTTCTTC
CDR3 protein: CASSRDWIRLNEQFF

J gene: TRBJ1-1
D gene: NA
clone size: NA
CDR3 length: 14
V gene: TRBV9
CDR3 DNA: TGTGCCAGCAGCGTCGCAGGGCCGGTCACTGAAGCTTTCTTT
CDR3 protein: CASSVAGPVTEAFF

J gene: TRBJ2-3
D gene: TRBD1
clone size: NA
CDR3 length: 15
V gene: TRBV5-1
CDR3 DNA: TGCGCCAGCAGCACGGGACAGGGGGCAACAGATACGCAGTATTTT
CDR3 protein: CASSTGQGATDTQYF

J gene: TRBJ2-3
D gene: TRBD2
clone size: NA
CDR3 length: 14
V gene: TRBV30
CDR3 DNA: TGTGCCTGGAGTAGACTAGCCCACACAGATACGCAGTATTTT
CDR3 protein: CAWSRLAHTDTQYF

J gene: TRBJ1-1
D gene: NA
clone size: NA
CDR3 length: 16
V gene: TRBV11-3
CDR3 DNA: TGTGCCAGCAGTCACTGGATATTGGGACTCGGCACTGAAGCTTTCTTT
CDR3 protein: CASSHWILGLGTEAFF

J gene: TRBJ2-3
D gene: NA
clone size: NA
CDR3 length: 15
V gene: TRBV2
CDR3 DNA: TGTGCCAGCAGTGGGGGCGGGGCTAGCACAGATACGCAGTATTTT
CDR3 protein: CASSGGGASTDTQYF

J gene: TRBJ2-2
D gene: NA
clone size: NA
CDR3 length: 18
V gene: TRBV19
CDR3 DNA: TGTGCCAGTAAGGATTGGGGCAGCGGGTCGAGCAGCACCGGGGAGCTGTTTTTT
CDR3 protein: CASKDWGSGSSSTGELFF

J gene: TRBJ2-5
D gene: NA
clone size: NA
CDR3 length: 12
V gene: TRBV7-9
CDR3 DNA: TGTGCCAGCAGCCTTAGTTGGGAGACCCAGTACTTC
CDR3 protein: CASSLSWETQYF

J gene: TRBJ1-4
D gene: NA
clone size: NA
CDR3 length: 15
V gene: TRBV4-3
CDR3 DNA: TGCGCCAGCAGCCCAGGTCGGGGATGGGATGAAAAACTGTTTTTT
CDR3 protein: CASSPGRGWDEKLFF

J gene: TRBJ2-5
D gene: TRBD1
clone size: NA
CDR3 length: 17
V gene: TRBV4-3
CDR3 DNA: TGCGCCAGCAGCCAAGGTTGGAGACAGGGCAGAAGACAGACCCAGTACTTC
CDR3 protein: CASSQGWRQGRRQTQYF

J gene: TRBJ1-6
D gene: TRBD1
clone size: NA
CDR3 length: 14
V gene: TRBV30
CDR3 DNA: TGTGCCTGGACCCTTGGCAGGGGGCTTCTACCCCTCCACTTT
CDR3 protein: CAWTLGRGLLPLHF

J gene: TRBJ2-4
D gene: NA
clone size: NA
CDR3 length: 18
V gene: TRBV6-2/TRBV6-3
CDR3 DNA: TGTGCCAGCAGTTACTCACAGGGAACAGGAATAGCCAAAAACATTCAGTACTTC
CDR3 protein: CASSYSQGTGIAKNIQYF

J gene: TRBJ1-2
D gene: TRBD1
clone size: few
CDR3 length: 14
V gene: TRBV18
CDR3 DNA: TGTGCCAGCTCACCCGGGACAGACTTTTCTGGCTACACCTTC
CDR3 protein: CASSPGTDFSGYTF